This T cell receptor beta chain was obtained from a study of blood T cell repertoires in COVID-19. Study-level background: Samples taken during acute and convalescent COVID-19 were collected in the United States, Italy and Spain. Sources were T cells, B-cell-depleted T cells, or PBMCs; the material itself was cDNA or gDNA.

Study processing details: Amplification of reference gene primers provided the estimated nucleated cell counts. TCRdb's table, derived via immunoSEQ multiplex PCR, lists solely in-frame clones and lacks some. The D gene and trimming were derived from the DNA, and the V and J assignments and clone size from that table. This table holds some 190,000 clones, 65% to 85% found once. Germline CDR1 is MNHEY and CDR2 is SVGAGI. V lost 0 bases to trimming and J lost 11 bases, with 11 bases between them. The CDR3 is 14 amino acids. Participant reports of clinical history set cohort assignment. Sample: PBMCs or T cells enriched from blood (not recorded which). The V and J genes are TRBV6-5 and TRBJ1-6; no clear D gene. The origin of this receptor is a man under 40 with acute COVID-19. The CDR3 sequence is CASSYSVPRAPLHF. Written as DNA, the CDR3 is TGTGCCAGCAGTTACTCGGTCCCCCGGGCACCCCTCCACTTT.